These 20 T cell receptor beta chains were all obtained from the same sample, sequenced in a study of blood T cells in healthy people across ages. A sample-barcoded 5' primer and a J-beta primer mix were used in a second PCR of about 7 to 12 cycles. TCRdb reprocessed the 5' RACE reads with MiXCR, giving one entry per CDR3 protein. The table records fewer than 1,000,000 distinct CDR3 sequences, 35% to 50% of them present only once. Specimen: blood. These receptors all come from a man older than 75 in good health.

V gene TRBV20-1 combines with J gene TRBJ1-5; TRBD1 aligns across 10 bases. The CDR3 spans 15 residues. CDR1 DFQATT and CDR2 SNEGSKA come from the germline V gene (reference sequence). With V trimmed by 6 bases and J by 6 bases, 11 bases remained unmatched. CDR3 sequence: CSARNDRGRGQPQHF. DNA for the CDR3: TGCAGTGCGAGAAACGACAGGGGGCGCGGTCAGCCCCAGCATTTT.

The gene calls are TRBV11-1 and TRBJ1-2, with 7 positions matching TRBD1. The CDR3 is 15 amino acids. V lost 5 bases and J lost 2; bases outside the gene matches: 8. Germline assignment: CDR1 SGHAT and CDR2 FQDESV (reference sequence). Here the CDR3 DNA reads TGTGCCAGCAGCCCCAAAACGACAGGGAACTATGGCTACACCTTC. It encodes CASSPKTTGNYGYTF. The full variable domain, its missing parts supplied by reference TRBV11-1 and TRBJ1-2, is EAEVAQSPRYKITEKSQAVAFWCDPISGHATLYWYRQILGQGPELLVQFQDESVVDDSQLPKDRFSAERLKGVDSTLKIQPAELGDSAMYLCASSPKTTGNYGYTFGSGTRLTVV.

The count of this clonotype is one. The chain uses TRBV5-1 and TRBJ2-2, with 9 positions matching TRBD2. The CDR3 is made up of 16 amino acids. V was pared by 4 bases and J by 2 bases, with 6 bases of the junction left unmatched. CDR1 is SGHRS and CDR2 is YFSETQ in the germline V gene. The CDR3 DNA reads TGCGCCAGCAGCGTGGTAGCGGGAGACAACACCGGGGAGCTGTTTTTT. Its protein product is CASSVVAGDNTGELFF.

This rearrangement joins TRBV5-1 to TRBJ1-2; TRBD1 matches 7 bases. Germline V gene data show CDR1 as SGHRS and CDR2 as YFSETQ. V lost 5 bases and J lost 1; bases outside the gene matches: 8. The CDR3 spans 15 residues. The CDR3 spells CASRPETGINYGYTF. The CDR3 DNA follows: TGCGCCAGCAGGCCCGAGACAGGGATTAACTATGGCTACACCTTC.

This clonotype has a handful of counts. This chain uses TRBV20-1 with TRBJ2-3; 12 bases are a match to TRBD2. V shed 6 bases and J 5 bases; nucleotides not matched to a gene: 15. The CDR3 length is 17 residues. Germline V gene sequence: CDR1 DFQATT, CDR2 SNEGSKA (reference sequence). CDR3 loop: CSARGLAGGPSLDTQYF. In DNA form, the CDR3 reads TGCAGTGCCCGAGGCCTAGCGGGAGGGCCCTCATTAGATACGCAGTATTTT.

V and J are TRBV2 and TRBJ2-4; weak D call: TRBD1 (6 bases). The tail of the sequence fits TRBJ2-5 better, so the J call may be wrong. Germline CDR1 and CDR2: SNHLY and FYNNEI. This CDR3 contains 14 residues. Written as DNA, the CDR3 is TGTGCCAGCAACCTAAAGGACAGTCGGGAGACCCAGTACTTC. This gives the protein CASNLKDSRETQYF.

This clonotype occurred many times. The rearrangement joins TRBV28 to TRBJ2-4; D unclear. Trimming took 5 bases from V and 0 from J, leaving 20 bases between them. This CDR3 is 18 amino acids long. CDR1 is MDHEN, CDR2 SYDVKM, per germline. The CDR3: CASSPWGADSLAKNIQYF. The CDR3 DNA reads TGTGCCAGCAGTCCCTGGGGTGCCGACTCCTTAGCCAAAAACATTCAGTACTTC.

This clonotype was seen at least ten times. The chain combines TRBV20-1 with TRBJ2-7; 8 nucleotides line up with TRBD2. V trimming: 3 bases; J trimming: 0 bases; junction bases outside the gene matches: 7. The germline CDR1 and CDR2 sequences are DFQATT and SNEGSKA (reference sequence). The CDR3 is 15 residues long. The CDR3 bases are TGCAGTGCTAGGAGGTGGCGGGGGGACTCCTACGAGCAGTACTTC. Protein product: CSARRWRGDSYEQYF.

The chain combines TRBV29-1 with TRBJ2-5; D is unclear. The J call may be faulty, since TRBJ2-7 better matches the DNA end. Germline assignment: CDR1 SQVTM and CDR2 ANQGSEA. CDR3 length: 13 residues. The CDR3 here is CSVGLVHQYEQYF. The CDR3 DNA sequence: TGCAGCGTTGGGTTGGTTCATCAGTACGAGCAGTACTTC.

This rearrangement joins TRBV5-1 to TRBJ2-1, with 10 positions matching TRBD2. This CDR3 spans 14 amino acids. Germline V lookup: CDR1 SGHRS, CDR2 YFSETQ. The junction had 8 bases not matched to a gene; V was cut back by 4 bases and J by 10 bases. CDR3 nucleotide sequence: TGCGCCAGCAGCGTCTCTAGCGGGAGCTACGAGCAGTTCTTC. Its protein product is CASSVSSGSYEQFF.

This clonotype was seen at least ten times. The chain has TRBV29-1 and TRBJ2-1; unclear D gene. Trimming removed 3 bases at V and 10 bases at J, with 13 bases between. Germline CDR1 is SQVTM and CDR2 is ANQGSEA. The CDR3 extends over 12 amino acids. The CDR3 coding sequence is TGCAGCGTTGACGCAGGATCCGGAGAGCAGTTCTTC. The encoded protein is CSVDAGSGEQFF.

This clonotype has more than one count but fewer than ten. This chain links TRBV27 with TRBJ1-6, with D unresolved. Germline V CDR1 and CDR2: MNHEY, SMNVEV (reference sequence). V lost 1 base and J lost 8, with 3 bases in between. The CDR3 is made up of 12 amino acids. DNA of the CDR3: TGTGCCAGCAGTTTATGGGATTCACCCCTCCACTTT. It translates to CASSLWDSPLHF.

This chain joins TRBV20-1 and TRBJ2-3; no clear D. CDR1 is DFQATT and CDR2 is SNEGSKA in the germline V gene (reference sequence). The CDR3 contains 14 residues. The germline V and J ends were trimmed by 4 bases and 0 bases, with 11 bases remaining between them. The CDR3 DNA reads TGCAGTGCTACAGTCCCTTCTAGCACAGATACGCAGTATTTT. Its translation is CSATVPSSTDTQYF.

This clonotype was recorded a few times. The chain has TRBV20-1 and TRBJ2-7, with D perhaps matching TRBD1 (5 bases). The CDR3 sequence is 17 residues long. The germline V and J ends were trimmed by 1 base and 3 bases, with 22 bases remaining between them. Germline values: CDR1 DFQATT, CDR2 SNEGSKA (reference sequence). The chain's CDR3 is CSARVGPVLTTDYEQYF. The CDR3 DNA reads TGCAGTGCTAGAGTTGGCCCAGTTCTCACGACAGACTACGAGCAGTACTTC.

This clonotype was seen more than once but under ten times. The chain couples TRBV5-1 to TRBJ1-1; D not certain. V was pared by 4 bases and J by 3 bases, with 13 bases between. Germline CDR1 reads SGHRS; CDR2 reads YFSETQ. CDR3 length: 14 residues. CDR3 protein: CASSLMLMDTEAFF. The CDR3 DNA follows: TGCGCCAGCAGCCTAATGCTTATGGACACTGAAGCTTTCTTT. The full variable domain, rest sourced from reference TRBV5-1 and TRBJ1-1, is KAGVTQTPRYLIKTRGQQVTLSCSPISGHRSVSWYQQTPGQGLQFLFEYFSETQRNKGNFPGRFSGRQFSNSRSEMNVSTLELGDSALYLCASSLMLMDTEAFFGQGTRLTVV.

This clonotype was picked up a small number of times. One base away lies a much larger clone, so this may be a sequencing read error. The V call is TRBV7-2, the J call TRBJ1-5, with D possibly TRBD1 on 5 matching bases. Germline V gene sequence: CDR1 SGHTA, CDR2 FQGNSA. There are 13 residues in the CDR3. Deletions cut 5 bases from V and 7 bases from J, with 12 bases between. CDR3 amino acids: CASSVRRGQPQHF. The CDR3 DNA is TGTGCCAGCAGCGTAAGAAGGGGACAGCCCCAGCATTTT.

This chain uses TRBV20-1 with TRBJ2-5; 7 bases agree with TRBD1. Germline CDR1 and CDR2: DFQATT and SNEGSKA (reference sequence). The CDR3 length is 15 residues. The J segment lost 2 bases and the V segment lost 4 bases, leaving 10 bases of the junction unmatched. The DNA for the CDR3 is TGCAGTGCTAAAGACCTCGACAGGGCACAAGAGACCCAGTACTTC. Its translation: CSAKDLDRAQETQYF.

This clonotype was found many times. The chain joins TRBV19 to TRBJ2-5, with D tentatively TRBD1 (5 bases). The germline V and J ends were trimmed by 5 bases and 5 bases, with 12 bases remaining between them. This CDR3 spans 13 amino acids. Germline CDR1 reads LNHDA; CDR2 reads SQIVND (reference sequence). CDR3 region: CASSVQDGETQYF. Written as DNA, the CDR3 is TGTGCCAGTAGTGTACAGGACGGGGAGACCCAGTACTTC. Complete variable domain (other parts from reference TRBV19 and TRBJ2-5): DGGITQSPKYLFRKEGQNVTLSCEQNLNHDAMYWYRQDPGQGLRLIYYSQIVNDFQKGDIAEGYSVSREKKESFPLTVTSAQKNPTAFYLCASSVQDGETQYFGPGTRLLVL.

Ten or more counts support this clonotype. The J gene is TRBJ2-5, the V gene TRBV3-1; the D gene is possibly TRBD1 (6 bases). There are 14 residues in the CDR3. Germline-derived CDR1 and CDR2 are LGHDT and YNNKEL (reference sequence). With 2 bases removed from V and 2 bases from J, the gap between germline ends came to 9 bases. CDR3 coding DNA: TGTGCCAGCAGCCAACAGACAGGACAAGAGACCCAGTACTTC. It codes for CASSQQTGQETQYF.

This chain uses TRBV25-1 with TRBJ2-2, with a tentative D call TRBD2 (5 bases). Germline V gives CDR1 MGHDK, CDR2 SYGVNS. This CDR3 is 15 amino acids long. The V gene lost 3 bases and the J gene lost 3 bases, with 11 bases spanning the gap. The CDR3 region is CASSDEGWDTGELFF. CDR3 in DNA: TGTGCCAGCAGTGATGAGGGATGGGACACCGGGGAGCTGTTTTTT.